This TCR beta chain was observed in a study of T cell repertoires in cytomegalovirus infection. About the study: TCR beta signatures that were public indicated CMV infection and matching HLA type. Overall study findings and caveats: HLA-C-restricted CMV clonotypes gave the most frequent clonotype in two of eight donors. Based on cumulative public TCR beta family frequency, carriers of CMV plus the relevant HLA were identified.

Comment on this clonotype: Its antigen remains unknown.

TCRdb recomputed calls from the reads with MiXCR, one row per CDR3 protein. The sample lists a few hundred thousand distinct CDR3 sequences; about 18% were seen once. This TCR was sampled from a human donor in good health (CMV status not recorded). Some clones in this sample may be carry-over from other donors' samples. Sequencing input: CD8+ T cells from PBMCs.

The CDR3 DNA sequence: TGTGCCAGCAGCCCCACCGGGACAGGGGGCTACGAGCAGTACTTC. Its translation: CASSPTGTGGYEQYF. The V and J genes are TRBV7-9 and TRBJ2-7; 11 bases map to TRBD1. Germline CDR1 SEHNR, CDR2 FQNEAQ (reference sequence). This CDR3 has 15 residues. J was trimmed by 3 bases and V by 5 bases; bases with no gene match: 6.